These 10 T cell receptor beta chains were sequenced from one sample in a study of blood T cell repertoires in COVID-19. Profiled with immunoSEQ multiplex PCR; TCRdb holds only in-frame clones, not every one. The sample records hundreds of thousands of clones, 70% to 90% being singletons. Source material: peripheral blood. The origin of the receptors is a woman aged 45-65 years who had recovered from COVID-19.

The J gene is TRBJ2-7, the V gene TRBV6-5; 7 nucleotides agree with TRBD1. Germline V gives CDR1 MNHEY, CDR2 SVGAGI. J was trimmed by 3 bases and V by 5 bases; bases with no gene match: 4. CDR3 size: 13 residues. The CDR3 coding sequence is TGTGCCAGCAGTCGGGACAGTAACTACGAGCAGTACTTC. Encoded protein: CASSRDSNYEQYF.

The CDR3 DNA reads TGTGCCAGCAGTTTAGGCAGGGTTGCAGCTTTCTTT. This codes for CASSLGRVAAFF. The J gene is TRBJ1-1, the V gene TRBV12-3 or TRBV12-4, with D possibly being TRBD1 (5 bases). The CDR3 totals 12 residues. V lost 1 base and J lost 10, with 10 bases in between.

The V gene is TRBV9, the J gene TRBJ2-3; 8 nucleotides align to TRBD1. This CDR3 spans 15 amino acids. V dropped 2 bases and J dropped 4; count of bases not matched to a gene: 6. Germline CDR1 and CDR2: SGDLS and YYNGEE. The CDR3 DNA reads as TGTGCCAGCAGCGTGCAGGGGGCTGCTGCAGATACGCAGTATTTT. Residues: CASSVQGAAADTQYF.

The V gene is TRBV28, the J gene TRBJ2-2, with D maybe TRBD2 (6 bases). V lost 4 bases to trimming and J lost 6 bases, with 15 bases between them. The germline V gene encodes CDR1 MDHEN and CDR2 SYDVKM. This CDR3 has 15 amino acids. As DNA, the CDR3 is TGTGCCAGCAGTTCTCGCCGACTAGTCTCCGGGGAGCTGTTTTTT. Amino acid sequence: CASSSRRLVSGELFF.

The V call is TRBV9, the J call TRBJ2-1; 14 nucleotides match TRBD2. J gave up 0 bases and V 0 bases, and 17 bases lay outside the gene matches. The length of the CDR3 is 23 residues. From germline, CDR1 is SGDLS and CDR2 YYNGEE. In DNA form, the CDR3 reads TGTGCCAGCAGCGTAGTGGGTCTCGCCCCGGGACTAGCGGGAGTTCCCTCCTACAATGAGCAGTTCTTC. Translation: CASSVVGLAPGLAGVPSYNEQFF.

J is TRBJ1-1 and V is TRBV5-4; perhaps TRBD1 as D (5 bases). Germline-derived CDR1 and CDR2 are SGHNT and YYREEE (reference sequence). The CDR3 runs to 14 residues. Trimming removed 4 bases from V and 5 bases from J, with 15 bases in between. CDR3 in DNA: TGTGCCAGCAGCCCGGGCGGCAGGGTGACTGAAGCTTTCTTT. Encoded protein: CASSPGGRVTEAFF.

This clone was recorded a few times. Here the CDR3 DNA reads TGTGCCAGCAGTTCTCTAGCGACAGATACGCAGTATTTT. Its translation: CASSSLATDTQYF. The rearrangement joins TRBV6-5 to TRBJ2-3; perhaps TRBD2 as D (6 bases). The CDR3 length is 13 residues. The germline gives CDR1 MNHEY, CDR2 SVGAGI. V lost 4 bases and J 3 bases, leaving 8 bases between the germline ends.

V usage is TRBV28 and J usage is TRBJ1-5; D not certain. The V gene's germline CDR1 is MDHEN and CDR2 SYDVKM. The V and J ends lost 11 bases and 9 bases respectively, with 14 bases between them. The CDR3 has 11 residues. CDR3 loop: CALPFVRPQHF. In DNA form, the CDR3 reads TGTGCCCTCCCTTTTGTTCGGCCCCAGCATTTT.

This chain connects TRBV19 to TRBJ2-2, with 8 nucleotides matching TRBD2. The CDR3 runs to 16 residues. Losses at the gene ends were 6 bases for V and 3 bases for J; bases not matched to a gene: 9. Per the germline V gene, CDR1 is LNHDA and CDR2 is SQIVND (reference sequence). CDR3 protein: CASRSSGYSDTGELFF. The CDR3 nucleotides read TGTGCCAGTAGGTCTAGCGGGTATTCGGACACCGGGGAGCTGTTTTTT.

The V call is TRBV7-2, the J call TRBJ1-2, with D possibly matching TRBD1 (6 bases). The CDR3 totals 17 residues. Germline CDR1 and CDR2: SGHTA and FQGNSA. Trimming removed 1 base from V and 4 bases from J, with 19 bases in between. In DNA, the CDR3 is TGTGCCAGCAGCTTAGAGCCTAGCAGGGGTCTGATCTATGGCTACACCTTC. Encoded protein: CASSLEPSRGLIYGYTF. Full variable domain (missing parts from reference TRBV7-2 and TRBJ1-2): GAGVSQSPSNKVTEKGKDVELRCDPISGHTALYWYRQSLGQGLEFLIYFQGNSAPDKSGLPSDRFSAERTGGSVSTLTIQRTQQEDSAVYLCASSLEPSRGLIYGYTFGSGTRLTVV.